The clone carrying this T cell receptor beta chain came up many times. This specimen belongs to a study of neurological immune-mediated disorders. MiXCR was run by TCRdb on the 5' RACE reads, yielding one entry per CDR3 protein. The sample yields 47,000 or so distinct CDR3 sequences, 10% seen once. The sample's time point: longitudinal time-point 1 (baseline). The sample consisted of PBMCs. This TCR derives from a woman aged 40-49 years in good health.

The CDR3 sequence is CASSDSRGFNEQFF. As DNA, the CDR3 is TGTGCCAGCAGTGATTCAAGGGGGTTTAATGAGCAGTTCTTC. V gene TRBV25-1 combines with J gene TRBJ2-1, with D tentatively TRBD1 (6 bases). V lost 3 bases to trimming and J lost 7 bases, with 13 bases between them. CDR1 and CDR2 (germline): MGHDK, SYGVNS. CDR3 size: 14 residues.